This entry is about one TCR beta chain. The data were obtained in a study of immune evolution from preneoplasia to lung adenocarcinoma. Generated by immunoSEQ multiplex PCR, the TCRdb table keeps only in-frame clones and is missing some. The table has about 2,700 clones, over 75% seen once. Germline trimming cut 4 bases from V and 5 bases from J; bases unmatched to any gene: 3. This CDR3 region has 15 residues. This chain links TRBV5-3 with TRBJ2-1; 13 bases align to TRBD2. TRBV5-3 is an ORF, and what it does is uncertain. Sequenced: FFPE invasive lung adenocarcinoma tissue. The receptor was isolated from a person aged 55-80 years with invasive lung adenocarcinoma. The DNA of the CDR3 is TGTGCCAGAAGCAGGACTAGCGGGAGTGACAATGAGCAGTTCTTC. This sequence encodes CARSRTSGSDNEQFF.